This T cell receptor beta chain comes out of a study of OX40 agonist ivuxolimab in advanced cancers. Study as a whole: Given to patients was ivuxolimab, an agonistic anti-OX40 (CD134) antibody. General study points: Dosing at 0.1 to 3.0 mg/kg was accompanied by clonal expansion of CD4+ and CD8+ blood T cells by week 6.

At cycle 4 day 1, cycle 7 day 1, and baseline, blood was sampled. Regarding this clone: What it binds is not known.

This CDR3 region has 13 residues. With 6 bases removed from V and 8 bases from J, the gap between germline ends came to 16 bases. The germline V gene encodes CDR1 MDHEN and CDR2 SYDVKM. This table comes from immunoSEQ multiplex PCR, and its TCRdb copy is limited to in-frame clones, with some not included. The table has about 67,000 clones, about 88% seen once. The clonotype comes from an adult with an advanced solid tumor such as melanoma, head and neck, liver or kidney cancer. V usage is TRBV28 and J usage is TRBJ1-2; D is undetermined. The source was CD4+ or CD8+ T cells sorted from blood, collected in a trial of the OX40 agonist ivuxolimab. Written as DNA, the CDR3 is TGTGCCAGCAGCAATCTCGGTGAAGGGGGCTACACCTTC. This encodes CASSNLGEGGYTF.